Here is one T cell receptor (beta chain) with its context. Its antigen is undetermined. Clones were sequenced by immunoSEQ multiplex PCR, and TCRdb holds only the in-frame ones, with some missing. The data show roughly 48,000 clones, 90% to 95% seen once. This CDR3 has 13 amino acids. Trimming stripped 2 bases from V and 6 bases from J, with 11 bases between. CDR1 MNHEY and CDR2 SVGAGI come from the germline V gene. Indicated time point: week 11, during vaccination. Doses comprised 300 ug of mutant IDH1 20-mer peptide each, plus topical imiquimod. These data belong to a study of a mutant IDH1 vaccine in newly diagnosed glioma.

The sample was PBMCs, taken from a glioma patient whose treatment included an IDH1 peptide vaccine. The V and J genes are TRBV6-5 and TRBJ2-7; no firm D call. The clonotype comes from a man in his fifties with glioma. The CDR3 loop reads CASSYDGFGEQYF. The CDR3 DNA reads as TGTGCCAGCAGTTACGATGGGTTCGGCGAGCAGTACTTC.